This T cell receptor beta chain was sequenced for a study of T cells in Graves' hyperthyroidism and ophthalmopathy. V lost 4 bases and J lost 5, with 4 bases in between. The germline V gene has CDR1 SGHRS and CDR2 YFSETQ. The CDR3 extends over 11 amino acids. This clonotype has a count of ten or more. TCR beta CDR3 regions were amplified from RNA transcripts. An initial round of RT-PCR targeting the TCR CDR3 relied on the HTBI primer set. TCRdb redid the calling of the multiplex PCR reads with MiXCR, one entry per CDR3 protein. The table records about 360,000 distinct CDR3 sequences, less than 15% of them present only once.

The sequenced sample consisted of blood. This receptor was identified in a woman under 30 with Graves' hyperthyroidism. The rearrangement joins TRBV5-1 to TRBJ2-1; D call uncertain. The CDR3 loop reads CASSKDNEQFF. The CDR3 nucleotides read TGCGCCAGCAGCAAGGACAATGAGCAGTTCTTC.